These 7 T cell receptor beta chains came from one sample sequenced in a study of prognosis after radiotherapy for stage I lung cancer. TCR beta CDR3 was amplified from genomic DNA by two-round multiplex PCR. With primers specific to each TRBV and TRBJ gene, the first-round PCR was performed. TCRdb reanalysed the multiplex PCR reads using MiXCR and keeps one entry per CDR3 protein. The sample contains under 20,000 distinct CDR3 sequences, more than 35% of which appear only once. This specimen consisted of PBMCs, obtained before or after stereotactic body radiation therapy (not recorded which). The origin of the receptors is a donor of 50 years or more with non-small cell lung cancer.

At least ten counts were recorded for this clonotype. At one of its ends the junction is not consistent with the germline gene, which may arise from a read error. V is TRBV6-2 or TRBV6-3 and J is TRBJ2-7, with 13 bases lining up with TRBD2. The CDR3 extends over 15 amino acids. Germline CDR1 MNHEY, CDR2 SVGEGT. Here the CDR3 DNA reads TGTGCCAGCAGTTACGGGACTAGCGGGACCTACAAGCAGTACTTC. As protein: CASSYGTSGTYKQYF.

The V gene is TRBV7-3, the J gene TRBJ2-4; 8 bases map to TRBD2. The germline CDR1 and CDR2 sequences are SGHTA and FQGTGA. J lost 6 bases, V lost 5 bases, and 9 bases had no gene match. The CDR3 extends over 15 amino acids. As DNA, the CDR3 is TGTGCCAGCAGCAACCCCCGACGGGAGGGAAACATTCAGTACTTC. Protein sequence: CASSNPRREGNIQYF.

This chain uses TRBV20-1 with TRBJ2-2, with TRBD1 matching over 10 bases. Germline trimming cut 3 bases from V and 9 bases from J; bases unmatched to any gene: 13. The V gene's germline CDR1 is DFQATT and CDR2 SNEGSKA (reference sequence). This CDR3 is built from 16 residues. CDR3: CSASISWDRGTWELFF. The CDR3 DNA reads TGCAGTGCTAGTATTAGTTGGGACAGGGGTACCTGGGAGCTGTTTTTT.

The chain links TRBV6-5 to TRBJ2-1; 10 bases line up with TRBD2. The CDR3 is 15 residues long. With V trimmed by 2 bases and J by 8 bases, 6 bases remained unmatched. The germline CDR1 and CDR2 sequences are MNHEY and SVGAGI. The CDR3 here is CASSYGAGGPDEQFF. The CDR3 nucleotides read TGTGCCAGCAGTTACGGAGCGGGAGGGCCAGATGAGCAGTTCTTC.

In its sample, this clonotype is medium-sized. This chain uses TRBV28 with TRBJ1-6, with D hard to call. V dropped 2 bases and J dropped 0 bases, with 11 bases sitting between them. Germline V lookup: CDR1 MDHEN, CDR2 SYDVKM. CDR3 length: 17 amino acids. The CDR3 spells CASSLAEEYSYNSPLHF. CDR3 in DNA: TGTGCCAGCAGTTTAGCGGAGGAGTACTCCTATAATTCACCCCTCCACTTT. The full variable domain, completed using reference TRBV28 and TRBJ1-6, is DVKVTQSSRYLVKRTGEKVFLECVQDMDHENMFWYRQDPGLGLRLIYFSYDVKMKEKGDIPEGYSVSREKKERFSLILESASTNQTSMYLCASSLAEEYSYNSPLHFGNGTRLTVT.

This clonotype occurred many times. The chain couples TRBV2 to TRBJ2-3; D gene ambiguous. V lost 6 bases, J lost 0 bases, and 1 base lay in between. The CDR3 totals 11 residues. Germline V gene lookup returns CDR1 SNHLY and CDR2 FYNNEI. CDR3 sequence reads: CASRSTDTQYF. The CDR3 coding sequence is TGTGCCAGCAGAAGCACAGATACGCAGTATTTT.

In this sample, this clonotype turned up many times. This chain joins TRBV2 and TRBJ2-3; D not certain. The CDR3 is made up of 15 amino acids. The germline V and J ends were trimmed by 4 bases and 5 bases, with 16 bases remaining between them. Germline CDR1 reads SNHLY; CDR2 reads FYNNEI. In DNA, the CDR3 is TGTGCCAGCAGTGTAAACGACGTAGAAGAAGATACGCAGTATTTT. Encoded protein: CASSVNDVEEDTQYF.